A single sample is the source of the 16 T cell receptor beta chains below, sequenced in a study of blood T cell repertoires in COVID-19. Profiling relied on immunoSEQ multiplex PCR, and the TCRdb table lists in-frame clones only, not all of them. The profile shows about 280,000 clones, 85% of them singletons. Material for sequencing was PBMCs or T cells enriched from blood (not recorded which). These TCRs come from a woman in her fifties or sixties who had recovered from COVID-19.

The chain couples TRBV29-1 to TRBJ2-7; a possible D gene is TRBD1 (5 bases). V was trimmed by 4 bases and J by 0 bases, leaving 10 bases between them. Germline CDR1 reads SQVTM; CDR2 reads ANQGSEA. The CDR3 has 13 amino acids. This chain's CDR3 is CSVGDSYSYEQYF. The CDR3 nucleotides are TGCAGCGTTGGTGACAGCTACTCCTACGAGCAGTACTTC.

This clone appeared a few times. The CDR3 nucleotides are TGTGCCAGCAGCTCGCCCCCGCGGGGCTACACCTTC. Translating it yields CASSSPPRGYTF. The chain links TRBV7-2 to TRBJ1-2; D unresolved. Trimming left V 4 bases short and J 8 bases short, with 11 bases between. This CDR3 region has 12 residues. CDR1 is SGHTA and CDR2 is FQGNSA in the germline V gene. Based on the CDR3 plus reference TRBV7-2 and TRBJ1-2, the full variable domain is GAGVSQSPSNKVTEKGKDVELRCDPISGHTALYWYRQSLGQGLEFLIYFQGNSAPDKSGLPSDRFSAERTGGSVSTLTIQRTQQEDSAVYLCASSSPPRGYTFGSGTRLTVV.

The rearrangement links TRBV28 to TRBJ1-1, with D possibly being TRBD1 (6 bases). The CDR3 length is 14 residues. CDR1 is MDHEN and CDR2 is SYDVKM in the germline V gene. V was clipped by 2 bases and J by 2 bases, with 9 bases between them. The CDR3 sequence: CASSLIQGNTEAFF. CDR3 nucleotide sequence: TGTGCCAGCAGTTTAATACAGGGTAACACTGAAGCTTTCTTT.

V and J are TRBV27 and TRBJ2-7, with 7 bases matching TRBD1. Germline CDR1 is MNHEY and CDR2 is SMNVEV (reference sequence). The CDR3 runs 14 residues. Trimming at V came to 2 bases and at J to 2 bases, leaving 3 bases not matched to a gene. The CDR3 DNA follows: TGTGCCAGCAGTTTAAGACAGGGACCCTACGAGCAGTACTTC. Translated, it gives CASSLRQGPYEQYF.

This chain links TRBV4-2 with TRBJ2-5, with D possibly matching TRBD2 (7 bases). Looked up from germline, CDR1 is LGHNA and CDR2 is YNFKEQ. The CDR3 extends over 16 amino acids. The germline V and J ends were trimmed by 6 bases and 2 bases, with 19 bases remaining between them. DNA of the CDR3: TGTGCCAGCAGAATCCTGGCGGGGGCGAATCAAGAGACCCAGTACTTC. Residues: CASRILAGANQETQYF.

The chain couples TRBV28 to TRBJ2-5, with TRBD2 matching over 9 bases. The CDR3 totals 14 residues. J was trimmed by 2 bases and V by 5 bases; bases with no gene match: 3. CDR1 and CDR2 (germline): MDHEN, SYDVKM. CDR3 residues: CASSRLAAQETQYF. DNA of the CDR3: TGTGCCAGCAGTCGACTAGCGGCTCAAGAGACCCAGTACTTC.

V is TRBV10-3 and J is TRBJ2-7, with TRBD1 as a possible D gene (6 bases). CDR3 length equals 13 residues. Germline V gives CDR1 ENHRY, CDR2 SYGVKD. With 6 bases removed from V and 3 bases from J, the gap between germline ends came to 12 bases. CDR3 in DNA: TGTGCCATCAGAGGGCAGGGACACTACGAGCAGTACTTC. As protein: CAIRGQGHYEQYF.

The chain uses TRBV7-2 and TRBJ1-5; a weak D match, TRBD1 (6 bases). CDR3 length: 14 residues. V lost 2 bases and J lost 6, with 11 bases in between. The germline V gene encodes CDR1 SGHTA and CDR2 FQGNSA. The CDR3 loop is CASSLREGGQPQHF. The CDR3 DNA reads as TGTGCCAGCAGCTTACGGGAGGGGGGTCAGCCCCAGCATTTT.

Here the CDR3 reads CASSETKLEAFF. In nucleotides, the CDR3 is TGTGCCAGCAGTGAGACAAAGTTAGAAGCTTTCTTT. The gene calls are TRBV2 and TRBJ1-1; no firm D call. The V end lost 3 bases, the J end lost 8 bases, and 10 bases lay between the germline ends. This CDR3 is built from 12 residues. Germline CDR1 and CDR2: SNHLY and FYNNEI.

CDR3 sequence reads: CASSLGTGNTIYF. The CDR3 DNA follows: TGTGCCAGCAGCTTAGGTACTGGAAACACCATATATTTT. The chain uses TRBV11-2 and TRBJ1-3; D gene ambiguous. The CDR3 spans 13 residues. Germline CDR1 is SGHAT and CDR2 is FQNNGV. The V and J ends lost 1 base and 2 bases respectively, with 3 bases between them.

The chain is built from TRBV5-1 and TRBJ2-1, with D possibly TRBD1 on 5 matching bases. Looked up from germline, CDR1 is SGHRS and CDR2 is YFSETQ. V dropped 3 bases and J dropped 2 bases, with 18 bases sitting between them. The CDR3 length is 17 residues. This CDR3 is CASSSRRQRSPYNEQFF. CDR3 DNA sequence: TGCGCCAGCAGCTCCCGTCGACAGAGAAGTCCCTACAATGAGCAGTTCTTC.

This chain links TRBV7-2 with TRBJ2-3, with TRBD2 identical over 8 bases. Losses at the gene ends were 4 bases for V and 0 bases for J; bases not matched to a gene: 9. Germline values: CDR1 SGHTA, CDR2 FQGNSA. The CDR3 covers 17 residues. The CDR3 region is CASSSPAGGPSTDTQYF. The CDR3 nucleotides are TGTGCCAGCAGCTCCCCCGCGGGGGGCCCTAGCACAGATACGCAGTATTTT.

The rearrangement joins TRBV3-1 (or the pseudogene TRBV3-2) to TRBJ2-5, with a weak D call TRBD2 (5 bases). From germline, CDR1 is LGHDT and CDR2 YNNKEL (reference sequence). There are 15 residues in the CDR3. Trimming took 6 bases from V and 5 from J, leaving 19 bases between them. This CDR3 is CASRQYGPEGETQYF. For the CDR3, the DNA is TGTGCCAGCAGACAGTATGGCCCCGAGGGCGAGACCCAGTACTTC.

The V gene is TRBV28, the J gene TRBJ1-2; D perhaps matches TRBD1 (6 bases). Germline-derived CDR1 and CDR2 are MDHEN and SYDVKM. The CDR3 loop spans 13 amino acids. Trimming took 3 bases from V and 8 from J, leaving 13 bases between them. This CDR3 is CASSFGQFDGYTF. The CDR3 DNA follows: TGTGCCAGCAGTTTCGGACAGTTTGACGGCTACACCTTC.

The gene calls are TRBV5-1 and TRBJ1-4; D not certain. Germline V gene lookup returns CDR1 SGHRS and CDR2 YFSETQ. V was cut by 4 bases and J by 5 bases, with 9 bases left in between. This CDR3 comprises 13 residues. The CDR3 here is CASSRQENEKLFF. CDR3 nucleotides: TGCGCCAGCAGCCGACAAGAAAATGAAAAACTGTTTTTT.

The chain combines TRBV29-1 with TRBJ2-1; a possible D gene is TRBD1 (6 bases). CDR3 length: 11 amino acids. The V gene's germline CDR1 is SQVTM and CDR2 ANQGSEA. V was trimmed by 8 bases and J by 4 bases, leaving 9 bases between them. DNA of the CDR3: TGCAGCATCAGGGGTTACAATGAGCAGTTCTTC. It specifies CSIRGYNEQFF.